This TCR beta chain stems from a study of cytomegalovirus exposure and HLA in healthy donors. About the research overall: Of the donors genotyped, about 390 in all, 65% to 90% fell in the Caucasian-associated ancestry cluster.

PCR was performed using 60 Vbeta and 13 Jbeta primers. Clones were sequenced by immunoSEQ multiplex PCR, and TCRdb holds only the in-frame ones, with some missing. In total, the table holds under 150,000 clones. About this clone itself: Its antigen is not known.

The V gene lost 6 bases and the J gene lost 1 base, with 16 bases spanning the gap. The CDR3 loop spans 16 amino acids. The germline CDR1 and CDR2 sequences are SGDLS and YYNGEE. Regarding the study as a whole: Reports described diagnosis of cytomegalovirus status by the classifier as highly specific and sensitive.

The chain recombines TRBV9 with TRBJ2-2; D possibly corresponds to TRBD2 (5 bases). This receptor was obtained from a woman in her thirties or forties in good health and CMV-seronegative. The specimen was PBMCs. The CDR3 coding sequence is TGTGCCAGCACCCTACGGGGAAATGAGAACACCGGGGAGCTGTTTTTT. It translates to CASTLRGNENTGELFF.